The entry that follows covers one T cell receptor (beta chain) sequence. As yet, its antigen is unknown. The germline V gene has CDR1 MNHEY and CDR2 SVGAGI. This CDR3 contains 16 residues. V was pared by 0 bases and J by 9 bases, with 15 bases between. Each CDR3 protein is one row after TCRdb ran MiXCR on the RT-PCR reads. Of 300,000 to 350,000 distinct CDR3 sequences listed, 21% were seen once; the top ten hold approximately 10%. The sample belongs to a study of response to subunit inactivated influenza vaccine. Study results and limitations: Seasonal influenza vaccination, on each occasion, was suggested by the authors to recruit few new T cells.

This receptor was identified in a man between 50 and 75 years old who received an inactivated influenza vaccine. Here the sequenced sample was PBMCs from blood, taken less than 22 months after vaccination. The chain has TRBV6-5 and TRBJ1-6, with D uncertain. CDR3 nucleotides: TGTGCCAGCAGTTACTCGTTTGACCTGCCGAGTTCACCCCTCCACTTT. Protein product: CASSYSFDLPSSPLHF.